These 30 T cell receptor beta chains originate from one sample sequenced in a study of neurological immune-mediated disorders. Each CDR3 protein is one row after TCRdb ran MiXCR on the 5' RACE reads. The sample holds about 43,000 distinct CDR3 sequences, roughly 13% seen once. The specimen sequenced was PBMCs. These receptor sequences come from a female donor in good health.

This clonotype came up many times. V is TRBV5-1 and J is TRBJ2-3; a weak D match, TRBD2 (6 bases). Germline lookup yields CDR1 SGHRS and CDR2 YFSETQ. Trimming shortened V by 2 bases and J by 8 bases, and 18 bases separated the two germline ends. This CDR3 comprises 15 residues. CDR3 protein: CASSFGGGDARTQYF. As DNA, the CDR3 is TGCGCCAGCAGCTTTGGAGGCGGGGACGCACGTACGCAGTATTTT.

This clonotype was recorded many times. The chain uses TRBV9 and TRBJ1-2; 9 bases align to TRBD1. Germline CDR1 reads SGDLS; CDR2 reads YYNGEE. J lost 5 bases, V lost 4 bases, and 9 bases had no gene match. The CDR3 contains 15 residues. CDR3 in amino acids: CASSPQGQGLYGYTF. In DNA form, the CDR3 reads TGTGCCAGCAGCCCCCAGGGACAGGGCCTATATGGCTACACCTTC.

This sequence joins TRBV7-9 and TRBJ2-7; no definite D call. Germline V lookup: CDR1 SEHNR, CDR2 FQNEAQ (reference sequence). V lost 5 bases and J lost 4, with 6 bases in between. The CDR3 length is 11 residues. CDR3 protein: CASSVSYEQYF. The CDR3 DNA is TGTGCCAGCAGCGTAAGTTACGAGCAGTACTTC.

This clonotype was detected ten times or more. This chain links TRBV5-1 with TRBJ2-5; TRBD1 matches 11 bases. Germline values: CDR1 SGHRS, CDR2 YFSETQ. The CDR3 runs to 18 residues. V was pared by 4 bases and J by 5 bases, with 16 bases of the junction left unmatched. The CDR3 region has the DNA TGCGCCAGCAGCCCCTCCAACTTCCGGACAGGGGGCCGTGAGACCCAGTACTTC. It codes for CASSPSNFRTGGRETQYF.

This clonotype showed up many times. The gene calls are TRBV27 and TRBJ2-6; the D is unclear. The CDR3 has 13 residues. The ends were cut back, 5 bases at V and 0 bases at J, with 2 bases in the middle. Germline loops: CDR1 MNHEY, CDR2 SMNVEV (reference sequence). The CDR3 region has the DNA TGTGCCAGCAGTGTCTCTGGGGCCAACGTCCTGACTTTC. It yields the protein CASSVSGANVLTF.

This clonotype has ten or more counts. This chain uses TRBV30 with TRBJ2-7; D is possibly TRBD1 (6 bases). The CDR3 runs to 11 residues. In germline, CDR1 is GTSNPN, CDR2 SVGIG (reference sequence). V was pared by 4 bases and J by 6 bases, with 10 bases between. CDR3 amino acids: CAWKQGLEQYF. Here the CDR3 DNA reads TGTGCCTGGAAACAGGGTCTCGAGCAGTACTTC.

This clonotype showed up many times. This chain links TRBV20-1 with TRBJ1-1; D perhaps matches TRBD1 (5 bases). The CDR3 consists of 14 residues. V shed 5 bases and J shed 0 bases, with 13 bases lying between them. CDR1 is DFQATT, CDR2 SNEGSKA, per germline (reference sequence). The CDR3 is CSAGRQIMNTEAFF. The CDR3 DNA sequence: TGCAGTGCTGGAAGACAGATCATGAACACTGAAGCTTTCTTT.

The chain has TRBV12-3 or TRBV12-4 and TRBJ2-3; 7 nucleotides align to TRBD2. Germline trimming cut 6 bases from V and 2 bases from J; bases unmatched to any gene: 2. The CDR3 loop spans 13 amino acids. CDR3 region: CASRRDYTDTQYF. The CDR3 DNA sequence: TGTGCCAGCAGGCGGGACTACACAGATACGCAGTATTTT.

With regard to this clonotype: A read error may explain this, as a much larger clone is one base away. The V call is TRBV29-1, the J call TRBJ1-1; TRBD1 aligns across 9 bases. In germline, CDR1 is SQVTM, CDR2 ANQGSEA. V shed 5 bases and J 1 base; nucleotides not matched to a gene: 5. The CDR3 is made up of 14 amino acids. The CDR3: CSVIRDRANTEAFF. The CDR3 DNA follows: TGCAGCGTTATTCGGGACAGGGCGAACACTGAAGCTTTCTTT. The entire variable domain, with the rest obtained from reference TRBV29-1 and TRBJ1-1, is as follows: SAVISQKPSRDICQRGTSLTIQCQVDSQVTMMFWYRQQPGQSLTLIATANQGSEATYESGFVIDKFPISRPNLTFSTLTVSNMSPEDSSIYLCSVIRDRANTEAFFGQGTRLTVV.

This clonotype was counted ten times or more. The chain links TRBV5-1 to TRBJ2-2, with a weak D call TRBD2 (5 bases). The germline V and J ends were trimmed by 4 bases and 1 base, with 11 bases remaining between them. Germline CDR1 reads SGHRS; CDR2 reads YFSETQ. The CDR3 is 15 amino acids. DNA for the CDR3: TGCGCCAGCAGCGCCTCCGGGAAGAACACCGGGGAGCTGTTTTTT. This gives the protein CASSASGKNTGELFF.

As concerns this clonotype: A much larger clone is a single base away; this may be a read error. In DNA form, the CDR3 reads TGTGCCTGGACGCGGGAGTACGGTCAGCCCCAGTATTTT. Its translation: CAWTREYGQPQYF. The chain joins TRBV30 to TRBJ1-5; 7 positions agree with TRBD2. The end of the DNA aligns better with TRBJ2-3, so the J call may be wrong. The CDR3 sequence is 13 residues long. Germline CDR1 is GTSNPN and CDR2 is SVGIG (reference sequence).

This clonotype was recorded at least ten times. This chain connects TRBV5-6 to TRBJ2-5; D is ambiguous. V was cut by 2 bases and J by 3 bases, with 14 bases left in between. There are 15 residues in the CDR3. Germline values: CDR1 SGHDT, CDR2 YYEEEE. The CDR3 loop is CASSFSGSQKETQYF. CDR3 DNA sequence: TGTGCCAGCAGCTTCTCTGGGTCCCAGAAAGAGACCCAGTACTTC.

This clonotype was recorded many times. V gene TRBV12-3 or TRBV12-4 combines with J gene TRBJ2-1; D is perhaps TRBD1 or TRBD2 (5 bases each). CDR3 length equals 15 residues. The V end lost 2 bases, the J end lost 5 bases, and 13 bases lay between the germline ends. CDR3 in DNA: TGTGCCAGCAGTTTACGGGGACGGGGAGACAATGAGCAGTTCTTC. Its protein is CASSLRGRGDNEQFF.

This clonotype was seen at least ten times. The chain joins TRBV4-2 to TRBJ2-5; TRBD2 agrees at 8 bases. V lost 0 bases, J lost 2 bases, and 2 bases stayed unmatched. This CDR3 has 15 residues. Germline-derived CDR1 and CDR2 are LGHNA and YNFKEQ. The CDR3 spells CASSQETSGQETQYF. The CDR3 DNA sequence: TGTGCCAGCAGCCAAGAAACTAGCGGACAAGAGACCCAGTACTTC.

This clonotype came up many times. The V call is TRBV7-9, the J call TRBJ2-4; 7 bases fit TRBD1. V lost 2 bases to trimming and J lost 0 bases; unmatched junction nucleotides: 7. Germline V gene lookup returns CDR1 SEHNR and CDR2 FQNEAQ (reference sequence). The CDR3 totals 17 residues. The CDR3 DNA reads TGTGCCAGCAGCTTATACAGGGGAGATAGAGCCAAAAACATTCAGTACTTC. Residues: CASSLYRGDRAKNIQYF.

This clonotype was observed many times. This chain joins TRBV7-9 and TRBJ1-6; no reliable D call. From germline, CDR1 is SEHNR and CDR2 FQNEAQ (reference sequence). Trimming took 1 base from V and 7 from J, leaving 5 bases between them. CDR3 length equals 13 residues. This chain's CDR3 is CASSLEGNSPLHF. Written as DNA, the CDR3 is TGTGCCAGCAGCTTAGAAGGGAATTCACCCCTCCACTTT.

This clonotype was found many times. The CDR3 nucleotides are TGCAGTGCTAGAGGGATGACATGGCCGAACACTGAAGCTTTCTTT. Translated, it gives CSARGMTWPNTEAFF. The rearrangement links TRBV20-1 to TRBJ1-1; D gene uncertain. V was cut by 1 base and J by 1 base, with 13 bases left in between. Germline values: CDR1 DFQATT, CDR2 SNEGSKA (reference sequence). The CDR3 length is 15 residues.

This clonotype occurred many times. The chain uses TRBV20-1 and TRBJ2-7, with D tentatively TRBD2 (5 bases). Germline-derived CDR1 and CDR2 are DFQATT and SNEGSKA (reference sequence). The CDR3 has 15 residues. V lost 0 bases, J lost 7 bases, and 19 bases lay in between. The CDR3 is CSARDYGKKSGEQYF. The CDR3 coding sequence is TGCAGTGCTAGAGATTATGGAAAGAAAAGCGGAGAGCAGTACTTC.

This clonotype has at least ten counts. CDR3 sequence (DNA): TGTGCCAGCTCCGAGATGGTTCGGGAAAAACTGTTTTTT. Translation gives CASSEMVREKLFF. This rearrangement joins TRBV18 to TRBJ1-4; D gene unclear. This CDR3 contains 13 residues. Germline assignment: CDR1 KGHSH and CDR2 LQKENI. V shed 6 bases and J shed 8 bases, with 13 bases lying between them.

This clonotype has at least ten counts. The gene calls are TRBV5-1 and TRBJ2-7, with 10 bases that match TRBD1. Germline V gene data show CDR1 as SGHRS and CDR2 as YFSETQ. The CDR3 runs to 15 residues. The V segment lost 4 bases and the J segment 1 base; nucleotides outside the gene matches: 5. The chain's CDR3 is CASSQMDRGSYEQYF. CDR3 in DNA: TGCGCCAGCAGCCAGATGGACAGGGGGTCCTACGAGCAGTACTTC.

This clonotype was counted many times. V usage is TRBV12-3 or TRBV12-4 and J usage is TRBJ2-5; the match to TRBD1 covers 12 bases. The V and J ends lost 3 bases and 5 bases, in that order; junction bases with no gene match: 7. This CDR3 is 16 amino acids long. CDR3 protein: CASSLVGQGAGETQYF. The CDR3 nucleotides are TGTGCCAGCAGTTTGGTGGGACAGGGGGCTGGGGAGACCCAGTACTTC.

Many counts were recorded for this clonotype. V and J are TRBV6-6 and TRBJ1-3; 12 positions match TRBD1. The junction had 7 bases not matched to a gene; V was cut back by 1 base and J by 3 bases. Germline values: CDR1 MNHNY, CDR2 SVGAGI (reference sequence). The CDR3 is made up of 18 amino acids. The CDR3 loop is CASSYWGGQGAFGNTIYF. In DNA form, the CDR3 reads TGTGCCAGCAGTTACTGGGGGGGACAGGGGGCTTTTGGAAACACCATATATTTT.

This clonotype was found a few times. A much larger clone lies a single base off, so this may be a read error. The rearrangement links TRBV7-8 to TRBJ2-3; TRBD2 agrees at 10 bases. This CDR3 region has 15 residues. Trimming removed 8 bases from V and 6 bases from J; junction bases left unmatched: 11. Germline loops: CDR1 SGHVS, CDR2 FQNEAQ. The CDR3 protein is CASSRAGGPWDTQYF. The CDR3 nucleotides are TGTGCCAGCTCAAGAGCGGGGGGGCCCTGGGATACGCAGTATTTT.

This clonotype was detected ten times or more. The chain employs TRBV12-3 or TRBV12-4 and TRBJ2-2; possibly TRBD2 for D (5 bases). The V and J ends lost 5 bases and 1 base respectively, with 14 bases between them. The CDR3 extends over 16 amino acids. The DNA for the CDR3 is TGTGCCAGCAGTCTGATGGGTAGCGAGAACACCGGGGAGCTGTTTTTT. Translation gives CASSLMGSENTGELFF.

This clonotype was recorded at least ten times. This chain joins TRBV7-9 and TRBJ2-1, with 11 bases identical to TRBD2. Germline assignment: CDR1 SEHNR and CDR2 FQNEAQ (reference sequence). V was pared by 6 bases and J by 4 bases, with 11 bases of the junction left unmatched. This CDR3 comprises 17 residues. CDR3 in amino acids: CASSPPRLAGTYNEQFF. CDR3 in DNA: TGTGCCAGCAGTCCTCCTCGACTAGCGGGGACTTACAATGAGCAGTTCTTC.

This clonotype occurred many times. The J gene is TRBJ2-2, the V gene TRBV29-1, with 7 bases that match TRBD1. The CDR3 consists of 14 residues. Trimming cost V 5 bases and J 4 bases; bases outside gene matches: 7. Per the germline V gene, CDR1 is SQVTM and CDR2 is ANQGSEA. CDR3 in DNA: TGCAGCGTTCGAGGGGGCGAATCCACCGGGGAGCTGTTTTTT. As protein: CSVRGGESTGELFF.

This clonotype was counted at least ten times. At one boundary the junction diverges from the germline segment, which might be a read error. The CDR3 sequence: CASSLGSLRDRNEQFF. The CDR3 bases are TGTGCTAGCAGCTTAGGATCCCTGCGCGATCGCAATGAGCAGTTCTTC. The chain recombines TRBV7-7 with TRBJ2-1; no reliable D call. This CDR3 has 16 residues. Per germline, CDR1 SSHAT and CDR2 FNYEAQ (reference sequence).

This clonotype has a count of ten or more. This chain uses TRBV6-2 or TRBV6-3 with TRBJ2-4, with 11 bases identical to TRBD2. CDR3 length equals 18 residues. Trimming cost V 5 bases and J 1 base; bases outside gene matches: 10. CDR1 and CDR2 (germline): MNHEY, SVGEGT. The CDR3 DNA reads TGTGCCAGCAGTCAGACTAGCGGGGAGGACGTTGCCAAAAACATTCAGTACTTC. It encodes CASSQTSGEDVAKNIQYF.

The rearrangement joins TRBV5-1 to TRBJ2-7; D is uncertain. V lost 0 bases to trimming and J lost 0 bases, with 7 bases between them. Per germline, CDR1 SGHRS and CDR2 YFSETQ. The CDR3 runs to 14 residues. CDR3 sequence (DNA): TGCGCCAGCAGCTTGGTCGCAGGCTCCTACGAGCAGTACTTC. Translating it yields CASSLVAGSYEQYF.

The chain has TRBV4-3 and TRBJ1-2; TRBD1 is a possible D gene (5 bases). The CDR3 loop spans 14 amino acids. V dropped 4 bases and J dropped 8 bases, with 17 bases sitting between them. In germline, CDR1 is LGHNA, CDR2 YSLEER. CDR3 residues: CASSRVGASGGYTF. CDR3 DNA sequence: TGCGCCAGCAGCCGGGTTGGGGCCTCGGGGGGCTACACCTTC.